The rows below give T cell receptor beta chains drawn from one sample of a study of cytomegalovirus exposure and HLA in healthy donors. This table comes from immunoSEQ multiplex PCR, and its TCRdb copy is limited to in-frame clones, with some not included. This sample has around 190,000 clones, with about 85% found just once. Sequenced: PBMCs. The receptors derive from a boy aged 2 to 9 in good health and CMV-seronegative. CDR3s include the opening cysteine and the closing phenylalanine or tryptophan. A D gene is named only where the DNA matches it firmly. The size of a clone is reported for some rows only, either as once, few or many, or as a class for expanded clones.

abundance	v_gene	j_gene	len	d_gene	CDR3nt	CDR3aa
once	TRBV6-4	TRBJ2-3	16	TRBD2	TGTGCCAGCAGTGATTCGATAGCGGGGGACACAGATACGCAGTATTTT	CASSDSIAGDTDTQYF
few	TRBV10-2	TRBJ1-5	14	-	TGCGCCAGCAGTGAGAACAGAAAAAATCAGCCCCAGCATTTT	CASSENRKNQPQHF
-	TRBV29-1	TRBJ2-7	13	-	TGCAGCGTTGAAAGTGGCCAATCCTACGAGCAGTACTTC	CSVESGQSYEQYF
-	TRBV19	TRBJ1-6	16	-	TGTGCCAGTAGTAGTAGTTCAGGGGCTTCTAATTCACCCCTCCACTTT	CASSSSSGASNSPLHF
-	TRBV5-4	TRBJ1-6	15	TRBD1	TGTGCCAGCAGCTCAAGACAGGGGCCGAATTCACCCCTCCACTTT	CASSSRQGPNSPLHF
-	TRBV9	TRBJ2-5	15	-	TGTGCCAGCAGCATCCGGGACACTCTCCAAGAGACCCAGTACTTC	CASSIRDTLQETQYF
-	TRBV28	TRBJ1-6	15	TRBD1	TGTGCCAGCAGTTCTCGGACAGGGTTGGGCTCACCCCTCCACTTT	CASSSRTGLGSPLHF
-	TRBV7-8	TRBJ2-7	17	TRBD2	TGTGCCAGCAGCCCCGGGACTAGCGGGGGTCCGACCTACGAGCAGTACTTC	CASSPGTSGGPTYEQYF
-	TRBV6-1	TRBJ2-3	13	TRBD2	TGTGCCAGCCGAGCGGGGGGCACAGATACGCAGTATTTT	CASRAGGTDTQYF
-	TRBV30	TRBJ1-1	13	-	TGTGCCTGGCCTCAGGGTGGGAACACTGAAGCTTTCTTT	CAWPQGGNTEAFF
-	TRBV6-4	TRBJ1-2	16	TRBD1	TGTGCCAGCTCCCCCGGCCCCTTGGGACAGACTTATGGCTACACCTTC	CASSPGPLGQTYGYTF
once	TRBV30	TRBJ2-7	14	TRBD1	TGTGCCTTGGCAACCGGGACAGGCCCCTACGAGCAGTACTTC	CALATGTGPYEQYF
once	TRBV7-3	TRBJ1-1	14	TRBD1	TGTGCCAGCAGCTCCACAGGGGGGATCACTGAAGCTTTCTTT	CASSSTGGITEAFF
-	TRBV18	TRBJ2-7	13	-	TGTGCCAGCTCACGGACAGAGGACCACGAGCAGTACTTC	CASSRTEDHEQYF
-	TRBV9	TRBJ2-5	18	-	TGTGCCAGCAGCGCCGGGCCCTCAGGGGGTGGGGGGCAAGAGACCCAGTACTTC	CASSAGPSGGGGQETQYF
-	TRBV27	TRBJ1-1	13	-	TGTGCCAGCAGTTATTCTCCCTCTAAAGAAGCTTTCTTT	CASSYSPSKEAFF
-	TRBV19	TRBJ2-1	16	TRBD2	TGTGCCAGTAGCGGACTAGCGGGGGGGCCTGGGAATGAGCAGTTCTTC	CASSGLAGGPGNEQFF
-	TRBV18	TRBJ1-2	13	TRBD1	TGTGCCAGCTCACAGACAGGGGACTATGGCTACACCTTC	CASSQTGDYGYTF
once	TRBV7-3	TRBJ2-7	10	-	TGTGCCGGCAGGGGAGACGAGCAGTACTTC	CAGRGDEQYF
-	TRBV25-1	TRBJ2-2	14	-	TGTGCCAGCAGCCTGCTAGCGTTCACCGGGGAGCTGTTTTTT	CASSLLAFTGELFF
-	TRBV9	TRBJ1-2	18	-	TGTGCCAGCAGCGAGAACTCCGGGACAAAATTCACTAACTATGGCTACACCTTC	CASSENSGTKFTNYGYTF
-	TRBV27	TRBJ2-3	17	TRBD2	TGTGCCAGCAGTACCCCGGGACTAGCGGGGCCCACAGATACGCAGTATTTT	CASSTPGLAGPTDTQYF
once	TRBV14	TRBJ1-1	14	-	TGTGCCAGCAGCCCAACAGGGCTGAACACTGAAGCTTTCTTT	CASSPTGLNTEAFF
few	TRBV14	TRBJ1-2	17	TRBD1	TGTGCCAGCAGCCAAGAGATAACGGGACAGGGGGCATATGGCTACACCTTC	CASSQEITGQGAYGYTF
-	TRBV5-1	TRBJ1-5	13	TRBD1	TGCGCCAGCAGTAAGGACAGGGACCAGCCCCAGCATTTT	CASSKDRDQPQHF
once	TRBV28	TRBJ1-1	15	TRBD1	TGTGCCAGCAGTCTACAGGGGTACCTGAACACTGAAGCTTTCTTT	CASSLQGYLNTEAFF
-	TRBV28	TRBJ2-5	16	-	TGTGCCAGCAGCCCCCCTCGGGGGGCTGGTGGAGAGACCCAGTACTTC	CASSPPRGAGGETQYF
-	TRBV30	TRBJ2-5	11	-	TGTGCCTGGGACAGTCAAGAGACCCAGTACTTC	CAWDSQETQYF
-	TRBV29-1	TRBJ2-1	14	TRBD2	TGCAGCGTTGAAGCTAGACTAGCGGGAGGGGAGCAGTTCTTC	CSVEARLAGGEQFF
-	TRBV11-3	TRBJ1-1	13	-	TGTGCCAGCAGCTTCCAGGGAAACACTGAAGCTTTCTTT	CASSFQGNTEAFF
-	TRBV15	TRBJ2-3	13	-	TGTGCCACCAGCAGAGAGTTCGGAGATACGCAGTATTTT	CATSREFGDTQYF
-	TRBV6-1	TRBJ1-6	15	TRBD1	TGTGCCAGCAGTGAAACCGGGACAGGGGGTTCACCCCTCCACTTT	CASSETGTGGSPLHF
-	TRBV7-6	TRBJ1-1	16	-	TGTGCCAGCAGCCCGCTGGAGGGGACGATGAACACTGAAGCTTTCTTT	CASSPLEGTMNTEAFF
-	TRBV7-9	TRBJ2-2	15	-	TGTGCCAGCAGCCCGACTAGGGAGAACACCGGGGAGCTGTTTTTT	CASSPTRENTGELFF
few	TRBV4-1	TRBJ2-3	15	-	TGCGCCAGCAGCCAAGTGAGTCCCGAGAGCGATACGCAGTATTTT	CASSQVSPESDTQYF
-	TRBV4-1	TRBJ2-3	16	-	TGCGCCAGCAGCCTCGCGGCGGGGTCTTCCACAGATACGCAGTATTTT	CASSLAAGSSTDTQYF
-	TRBV7-2	TRBJ2-2	17	TRBD2	TGTGCCAGCAGCTTAGGCGGGGGGCCCGTCGGGGGCGGGGAGCTGTTTTTT	CASSLGGGPVGGGELFF